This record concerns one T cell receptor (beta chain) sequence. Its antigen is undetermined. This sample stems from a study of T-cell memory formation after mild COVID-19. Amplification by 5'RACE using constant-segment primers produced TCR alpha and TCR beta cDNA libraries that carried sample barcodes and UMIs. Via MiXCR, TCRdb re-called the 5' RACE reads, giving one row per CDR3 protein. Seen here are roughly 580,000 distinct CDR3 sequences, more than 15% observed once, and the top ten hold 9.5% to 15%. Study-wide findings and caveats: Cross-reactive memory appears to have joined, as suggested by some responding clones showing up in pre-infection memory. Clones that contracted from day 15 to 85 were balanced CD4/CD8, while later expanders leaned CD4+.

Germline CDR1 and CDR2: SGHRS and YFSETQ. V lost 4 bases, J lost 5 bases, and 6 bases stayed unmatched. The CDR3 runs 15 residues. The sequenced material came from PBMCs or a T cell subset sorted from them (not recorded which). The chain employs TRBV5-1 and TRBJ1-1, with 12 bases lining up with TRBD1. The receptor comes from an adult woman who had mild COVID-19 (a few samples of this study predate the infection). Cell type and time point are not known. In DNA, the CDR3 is TGCGCCAGCAGCCCGGGACAGGGGGCGAGGACTGAAGCTTTCTTT. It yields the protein CASSPGQGARTEAFF.